This T cell receptor beta chain was captured in a study of shared clonotypes between healthy human individuals (dated by TCRdb to about 2020). Looking at the study overall: A few men and two women, aged 18 to 49 years, made up the cohort. Per donor, three plates each were used for CD4 naive and CD4 memory, two for CD8 naive, and one for CD8 memory. To estimate repertoire size and how much clonotype sharing occurs between individuals, the study deeply sequenced the blood TCR repertoires of 5 or 6 healthy adults. To increase sequencing depth and limit assay-specific biases, TCR repertoire library preparation and sequencing were carried out by different laboratories using diverse techniques. Leukapheresis yielded between about 0.94 and 10 billion PBMCs per donor.

On this clone: Its antigen is unknown. Base qualities are missing; no much larger clone stands one base away.

The donors were healthy, HIV-negative adults who had no recently reported acute infections or vaccinations. Every donor was a Caucasian adult residing in Nashville, Tennessee, USA. CD8 memory samples consisted of magnetically selected CD45RO+ cells combined with CCR7-negative CD45RA+ effector memory (TemRA) cells. Blood was obtained by leukapheresis, after which PBMCs were separated by Ficoll-Histopaque density gradient centrifugation and cryopreserved in liquid nitrogen vapor phase. Analytical flow cytometry was used to check the purity and quantity of every magnetically sorted T cell population. Genomic DNA was isolated from every sorted fraction and measured by UV absorbance on a Nanodrop 2000c. Using the deep immunoSEQ assay, multiplex PCR amplified TCR CDR3 regions from genomic DNA. For each cell subset, the extracted genomic DNA was distributed evenly across all wells of several immunoSEQ 96-well plates, and each plate served as one replicate. For sorted subsets, each replicate PCR was loaded with roughly 190 ng genomic DNA, equivalent to roughly 30,000 T cell genomes. Purified libraries were quantified with a Qubit 3.0 fluorometer, sized on a Bioanalyzer 2100, and re-quantified with the KAPA Library Quantification kit. Every immunoSEQ 96-well plate was sequenced on a separate single-read 150-cycle Illumina NextSeq 550 flow cell. The source study handled its data this way. The immunoSEQ output contained only junctional sequences without quality scores, so filtering could not match that applied to full-length reads. Sequences were annotated with PyIR, a Python wrapper for IgBLAST v1.9, and V/J genes and CDR3 were assigned using IMGT germline references. Reads were filtered out if the reads had weak V/J assignments (E-value above 1e-6), no CDR3, stop codons, out-of-frame junctions, or ambiguous translated residues. V3J clonotypes were defined by identical inferred V gene, J gene, and CDR3 amino acid sequence. The percentage overlap between two repertoires was calculated by dividing the number of shared unique clonotypes by the size of the smaller repertoire. Three approaches were used to assess repertoire richness: RTK rarefaction, the Chao1 estimator, and Recon v2.1 estimates of unobserved clonotypes. For all TCRbeta clonotypes obtained by the gDNA method from a handful of donors, generation probabilities were computed with OLGA. Not all clones reach the TCRdb copy of this immuneACCESS table, which keeps in-frame sequences only. Checked studies attribute under half of the gap to unresolved V genes and leave the rest unexplained. V and J calls plus clone size are reproduced from that table; the DNA served to infer D and trimming. Counted in this sample were around 300,000 clones; around 86% of them appeared once. The top ten clonotypes cover 15% to 20% of the sample.

The full study reports these points: Sampling was restricted to blood, and TCR repertoires in tissue are likely to differ from TCR repertoires in blood. Across a few donors, approximately 5% of naive CD4, approximately 3.6% of naive CD8, under 2.5% of memory CD4, and approximately 0.4% of memory CD8 clonotypes were shared. Clonotypes shared by all four sorted-subset donors showed higher generation probabilities than non-shared clonotypes. Because the study included only a small number of donors, the genetic and exposure-history diversity represented was limited. Larger estimated clonotype richness was generally found for naive subsets than for memory subsets. Even with the large sequencing depth, rarefaction of the sorted-subset datasets indicated that sequencing was incomplete. Pairwise subsampling indicated that sequencing depth was expected to affect the degree of clonotype sharing among donors.

The source material was memory CD8+ T cells sorted from blood. The cell subset or site label, read with the paper, signifies: CD45RO+ cells pooled with CCR7-negative TemRA cells. The sequence came from a man between 18 and 29 years old in good health.

The nucleotide sequence reads TGTGCCAGCACCAAGGGTGGCGAGCAGTACTTC. The resulting protein is CASTKGGEQYF. The chain uses TRBV7-9 and TRBJ2-7; the D gene is unclear. Reading the germline V gene (reference sequence) gives CDR1 SEHNR and CDR2 FQNEAQ. Inclusive of the bounding cysteine and phenylalanine, the CDR3 is 11 residues long. CDR3 DNA only is kept here, 33 bases in frame from base 1. The junction carries 10 bases between V and J, which are trimmed by 7 bases and 6 bases respectively.